These 26 T cell receptor beta chains were all obtained from the same sample, sequenced in a study of T-cell memory formation after mild COVID-19. TCRdb recomputed calls from the 5' RACE reads with MiXCR, one row per CDR3 protein. Here the sample spans 110,000 or so distinct CDR3 sequences, 15% to 20% being singletons. The sample comprised PBMCs or a T cell subset sorted from them (not recorded which). These receptors all stem from a man aged 18 to 29 who had mild COVID-19 (a few samples of this study predate the infection). Cell type and time point are not known.

CDR3 region: CAWGRDSGANVLTF. The CDR3 DNA reads TGTGCCTGGGGCCGGGACTCTGGGGCCAACGTCCTGACTTTC. The chain has TRBV7-2 and TRBJ2-6; D is tentatively TRBD1 or TRBD2 (5 bases each). Germline loops: CDR1 SGHTA, CDR2 FQGNSA. This CDR3 is built from 14 residues. The V and J ends lost 11 bases and 0 bases respectively, with 11 bases between them.

The CDR3 DNA reads TGTGCCAGCAGTCGTAGCAGGGGGGCGATTTATAGCAATCAGCCCCAGCATTTT. This translates into CASSRSRGAIYSNQPQHF. The V call is TRBV28, the J call TRBJ1-5; 7 bases match TRBD1. The CDR3 spans 18 residues. CDR1 is MDHEN and CDR2 is SYDVKM in the germline V gene. J lost 0 bases, V lost 5 bases, and 13 bases had no gene match.

Only a few counts were recorded for this clonotype. Written as DNA, the CDR3 is TGTGCCAGCAGCCTCGGGGGCCATCGCGGGGGGGCTACAGATACGCAGTATTTT. It specifies CASSLGGHRGGATDTQYF. The V gene is TRBV4-2, the J gene TRBJ2-3, with 9 bases matching TRBD2. The CDR3 is 18 residues long. J gave up 3 bases and V 4 bases, and 14 bases lay outside the gene matches. CDR1 is LGHNA, CDR2 YNFKEQ, per germline.

This clonotype was found a few times. CDR3 region: CASRSRISYEQYV. CDR3 sequence (DNA): TGTGCCAGCAGAAGCCGGATCTCCTACGAGCAGTACGTC. The rearrangement uses TRBV2 and TRBJ2-7; no firm D call. Trimming removed 6 bases from V and 0 bases from J, with 9 bases in between. Germline V CDR1 and CDR2: SNHLY, FYNNEI. CDR3 length equals 13 residues.

In its sample, this clonotype was seen a few times. The rearrangement joins TRBV5-5 to TRBJ1-6, with no clear D. Trimming took off 2 bases at V and 8 bases at J, with 11 bases between the two ends. Germline values: CDR1 SGHKS, CDR2 YYEKEE (reference sequence). The CDR3 has 14 residues. Here the CDR3 reads CASSFGPPDSPLHF. The CDR3 DNA sequence: TGTGCCAGCAGCTTTGGCCCTCCCGATTCACCCCTCCACTTT.

The chain couples TRBV28 to TRBJ1-5; a weak D match, TRBD1 (5 bases). The V end lost 3 bases, the J end lost 5 bases, and 8 bases lay between the germline ends. CDR3 length: 13 amino acids. Per germline, CDR1 MDHEN and CDR2 SYDVKM. The CDR3 region is CASSLAGHQPQHF. In DNA form, the CDR3 reads TGTGCCAGCAGTTTGGCAGGGCATCAGCCCCAGCATTTT.

This clonotype has only a few counts. This CDR3 is CASSRLAGGVSYNEQFF. The CDR3 DNA is TGTGCCAGCAGCCGACTAGCGGGGGGCGTATCCTACAATGAGCAGTTCTTC. The chain combines TRBV3-1 with TRBJ2-1; 13 bases are a match to TRBD2. CDR1 and CDR2 (germline): LGHDT, YNNKEL (reference sequence). The trim removed 4 bases at V and 1 base at J, leaving 4 bases unmatched. The length of the CDR3 is 17 residues.

This clonotype showed up just a few times. The chain has TRBV7-7 and TRBJ2-3; D not certain. This CDR3 comprises 13 residues. Trimming took off 1 base at V and 5 bases at J, with 7 bases between the two ends. Germline CDR1 is SSHAT and CDR2 is FNYEAQ (reference sequence). CDR3 residues: CASSLEAGDTQYF. The CDR3 DNA follows: TGTGCCAGCAGCTTAGAGGCAGGAGATACGCAGTATTTT.

This clonotype was found many times. The chain has TRBV4-1 and TRBJ2-4, with D perhaps matching TRBD1 (6 bases). Trimming removed 1 base at V and 2 bases at J, with 9 bases between. The germline CDR1 and CDR2 sequences are MGHRA and YSYEKL. This CDR3 has 15 amino acids. The CDR3 DNA reads TGCGCCAGCAGCCAAGGGCAGGGGACCAAAAACATTCAGTACTTC. This translates into CASSQGQGTKNIQYF.

The chain couples TRBV12-3 or TRBV12-4 to TRBJ2-1, with TRBD1 matching over 10 bases. This CDR3 has 13 amino acids. Losses at the gene ends were 11 bases for V and 2 bases for J; bases not matched to a gene: 3. DNA for the CDR3: TGTGCCTCGGGACAGGGGACCTACAATGAGCAGTTCTTC. Translating gives CASGQGTYNEQFF.

The chain carries TRBV4-2 and TRBJ2-1; the match to TRBD1 covers 7 bases. The CDR3 consists of 16 residues. Germline V gene lookup returns CDR1 LGHNA and CDR2 YNFKEQ. V shed 0 bases, J shed 0 bases, and the junction held 2 bases outside the gene matches. This CDR3 reads CASSQEGQSSYNEQFF. The CDR3, as DNA: TGTGCCAGCAGCCAAGAGGGACAGAGCTCCTACAATGAGCAGTTCTTC.

The CDR3, as DNA: TGCGCCAGCAGCCAGGAGAGGACAGGGGGCACAGATACGCAGTATTTT. Its translation is CASSQERTGGTDTQYF. The chain joins TRBV4-3 to TRBJ2-3; 9 positions agree with TRBD1. The V segment lost 3 bases and the J segment 1 base; nucleotides outside the gene matches: 5. Germline V gene sequence: CDR1 LGHNA, CDR2 YSLEER. CDR3 length equals 16 residues.

This rearrangement joins TRBV5-1 to TRBJ1-1; unclear D gene. This CDR3 comprises 13 residues. Germline loops: CDR1 SGHRS, CDR2 YFSETQ. V was trimmed by 2 bases and J by 4 bases, leaving 9 bases between them. This CDR3 reads CASSLGAGTEAFF. As DNA, the CDR3 is TGCGCCAGCAGCTTAGGTGCCGGCACTGAAGCTTTCTTT.

Here the CDR3 DNA reads TGTGCCAGCAGCTCCTCCCCAGATACGCAGTATTTT. Translating it yields CASSSSPDTQYF. J is TRBJ2-3 and V is TRBV7-3; D not certain. The CDR3 consists of 12 residues. Looked up from germline, CDR1 is SGHTA and CDR2 is FQGTGA. Trimming removed 4 bases from V and 4 bases from J, with 6 bases in between.

Only a few counts were recorded for this clonotype. This chain connects TRBV27 to TRBJ2-7; 9 positions match TRBD1. Unmatched junction bases numbered 1, after V lost 6 bases and J lost 4 bases. CDR1 MNHEY and CDR2 SMNVEV come from the germline V gene (reference sequence). This CDR3 contains 12 residues. The CDR3 nucleotides are TGTGCCAGCAGGGGACAGGGTTACGAGCAGTACTTC. Translated, it gives CASRGQGYEQYF.

This clonotype was seen at least ten times. The chain employs TRBV4-3 and TRBJ2-3, with D uncertain. The V gene lost 4 bases and the J gene lost 2 bases, with 13 bases spanning the gap. This CDR3 has 15 amino acids. The germline V gene encodes CDR1 LGHNA and CDR2 YSLEER. The DNA of the CDR3 is TGCGCCAGCAGCCCGTCTTGGGGAAACACAGATACGCAGTATTTT. It translates to CASSPSWGNTDTQYF.

This clonotype was seen only a few times. The rearrangement joins TRBV7-9 to TRBJ2-1; TRBD2 aligns across 10 bases. The CDR3 sequence is 15 residues long. The junction had 6 bases not matched to a gene; V was cut back by 2 bases and J by 8 bases. Germline V gene lookup returns CDR1 SEHNR and CDR2 FQNEAQ (reference sequence). The CDR3 sequence: CASSLQRGGLHEQFF. In DNA, the CDR3 is TGTGCCAGCAGCTTACAGCGGGGGGGCCTTCATGAGCAGTTCTTC.

This chain uses TRBV20-1 with TRBJ2-7; possibly TRBD2 for D (6 bases). Germline values: CDR1 DFQATT, CDR2 SNEGSKA (reference sequence). There are 14 residues in the CDR3. Trimming stripped 0 bases from V and 3 bases from J, with 12 bases between. CDR3 sequence (DNA): TGCAGTGCTAGAGATCTCCGGGGGATCTACGAGCAGTACTTC. Its translation is CSARDLRGIYEQYF.

The rearrangement uses TRBV7-3 and TRBJ2-6; D unclear. The length of the CDR3 is 14 residues. Trimming removed 5 bases at V and 4 bases at J, with 9 bases between. Per germline, CDR1 SGHTA and CDR2 FQGTGA. As DNA, the CDR3 is TGTGCCAGCAGCCCCGTGAACGGGGCCAACGTCCTGACTTTC. This codes for CASSPVNGANVLTF.

The rearrangement links TRBV5-4 to TRBJ1-2; possible D gene TRBD1, 5 bases. Trimming stripped 4 bases from V and 3 bases from J, with 13 bases between. The CDR3 covers 14 residues. Germline V CDR1 and CDR2: SGHNT, YYREEE (reference sequence). DNA of the CDR3: TGTGCCAGCAGCCTGAATTGGGGCTACTATGGCTACACCTTC. This sequence encodes CASSLNWGYYGYTF. Based on the CDR3 plus reference TRBV5-4 and TRBJ1-2, the full variable domain is ETGVTQSPTHLIKTRGQQVTLRCSSQSGHNTVSWYQQALGQGPQFIFQYYREEENGRGNFPPRFSGLQFPNYSSELNVNALELDDSALYLCASSLNWGYYGYTFGSGTRLTVV.

The chain couples TRBV28 to TRBJ1-2; D is possibly TRBD1 (6 bases). V was cut by 3 bases and J by 7 bases, with 9 bases left in between. Germline V gene data show CDR1 as MDHEN and CDR2 as SYDVKM. This CDR3 is built from 12 residues. Written as DNA, the CDR3 is TGTGCCAGCAGTTTTCAGGGGAGTGGCTACACCTTC. It is translated as CASSFQGSGYTF.

The chain couples TRBV6-5 to TRBJ1-1; D is undetermined. The CDR3 loop spans 14 amino acids. Germline V CDR1 and CDR2: MNHEY, SVGAGI. V shed 0 bases and J shed 0 bases, with 5 bases lying between them. DNA for the CDR3: TGTGCCAGCAGTTACTCGAGGATGAACACTGAAGCTTTCTTT. Translated, it gives CASSYSRMNTEAFF.

The V and J genes are TRBV6-1 and TRBJ1-5; D gene ambiguous. V shed 9 bases and J shed 4 bases, with 13 bases lying between them. CDR1 and CDR2 from the germline V gene are MNHNS and SASEGT. This CDR3 has 13 residues. The CDR3 sequence: CASATPGNQPQHF. In nucleotides, the CDR3 is TGTGCCAGTGCTACTCCGGGAAATCAGCCCCAGCATTTT.

The chain joins TRBV5-6 to TRBJ1-2; 7 bases map to TRBD1. The V and J ends lost 4 bases and 5 bases, in that order; junction bases with no gene match: 14. Germline values: CDR1 SGHDT, CDR2 YYEEEE. The CDR3 is 16 residues long. The CDR3: CASSRLGQPETYGYTF. The CDR3 DNA follows: TGTGCCAGCAGCCGGCTGGGACAGCCCGAAACGTATGGCTACACCTTC.

The J gene is TRBJ1-2, the V gene TRBV4-2; D remains unclear. This CDR3 is 14 amino acids long. Between the trimmed V and J ends, which lost 1 base and 5 bases, there was a span of 11 bases. Germline V CDR1 and CDR2: LGHNA, YNFKEQ. The CDR3 DNA reads as TGTGCCAGCAGCCAAGTCGCGGAAGTTTATGGCTACACCTTC. Protein product: CASSQVAEVYGYTF.

The V call is TRBV7-2, the J call TRBJ2-1; D is possibly TRBD2 (5 bases). The CDR3 is made up of 14 amino acids. Trimming took 3 bases from V and 6 from J, leaving 12 bases between them. Germline V gene sequence: CDR1 SGHTA, CDR2 FQGNSA. The CDR3 DNA reads as TGTGCCAGCAGCTTCCAGGAAGGGAGCAATGAGCAGTTCTTC. Translating gives CASSFQEGSNEQFF.